The clone carrying this T cell receptor (beta chain) showed up many times. The antigen is unknown. This specimen comes from a study of glioma-infiltrating T cells. Study results and caveats: Very few CDR3 sequences were shared between tissue and blood. Above-expected tissue-blood divergence occurred in all gliomas, most in low-grade ones.

Amplification of TCR alpha and beta CDR3 regions from RNA used iRepertoire nested multiplex PCR. For one-step reverse transcription and amplification, about 90-450 ng of tissue mRNA or PBMC total RNA was used. TCRdb reprocessed the multiplex PCR reads with MiXCR, giving one entry per CDR3 protein. This table holds about 140,000 distinct CDR3 sequences, roughly 43% found once. V lost 7 bases and J lost 9, with 16 bases in between. This CDR3 has 14 amino acids. CDR1 MNHNS and CDR2 SASEGT come from the germline V gene. The receptor's source is a human donor with low-grade glioma or glioblastoma, undergoing nonglioma brain surgery, or in good health (not recorded which). The chain has TRBV6-1 and TRBJ1-6; D gene ambiguous. The sequenced sample was glioma tissue, nonneoplastic brain tissue, or PBMCs (not recorded which). The DNA for the CDR3 is TGTGCCAGCACCCAGAGACAAGAGGGTTCACCCCTCCACTTT. Protein: CASTQRQEGSPLHF.